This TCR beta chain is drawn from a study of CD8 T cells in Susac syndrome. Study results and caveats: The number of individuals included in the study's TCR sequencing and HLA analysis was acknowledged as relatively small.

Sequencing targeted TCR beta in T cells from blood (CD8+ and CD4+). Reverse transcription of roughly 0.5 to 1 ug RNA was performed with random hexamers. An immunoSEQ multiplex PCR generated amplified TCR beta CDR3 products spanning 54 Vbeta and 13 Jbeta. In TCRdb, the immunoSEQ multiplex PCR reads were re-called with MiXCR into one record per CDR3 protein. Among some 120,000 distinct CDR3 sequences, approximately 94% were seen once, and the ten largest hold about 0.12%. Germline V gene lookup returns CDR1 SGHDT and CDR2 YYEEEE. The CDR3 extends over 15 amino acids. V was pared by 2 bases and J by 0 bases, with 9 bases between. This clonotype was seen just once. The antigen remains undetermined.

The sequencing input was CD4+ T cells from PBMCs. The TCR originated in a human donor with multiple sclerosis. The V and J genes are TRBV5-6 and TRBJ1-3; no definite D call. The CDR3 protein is CASSFGASSGNTIYF. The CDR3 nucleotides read TGTGCCAGCAGCTTCGGCGCCAGCTCTGGAAACACCATATATTTT.